Listed here are 11 T cell receptor beta chains from one sample, sequenced in a study of blood T cells in healthy people across ages. PCR was performed a second time for about 7 to 11 cycles using a sample-barcoded 5' primer and a J-beta primer mix. TCRdb analysed the 5' RACE reads with MiXCR anew, one entry per CDR3 protein. The sample consists of about 1.5 million distinct CDR3 sequences, around 40% of them appearing once. Source material: blood. The receptors derive from a woman between 18 and 29 years old in good health.

V is TRBV4-2 and J is TRBJ2-1; 9 positions agree with TRBD2. V lost 3 bases to trimming and J lost 8 bases; unmatched junction nucleotides: 14. The CDR3 spans 17 residues. Germline V gives CDR1 LGHNA, CDR2 YNFKEQ. The CDR3 loop reads CASSQGHGPAGGDEQFF. DNA of the CDR3: TGTGCCAGCAGCCAGGGTCATGGTCCAGCGGGAGGCGATGAGCAGTTCTTC.

The V gene is TRBV12-3 or TRBV12-4, the J gene TRBJ1-2; no clear D gene. Trimming removed 6 bases from V and 4 bases from J, with 12 bases in between. The CDR3 is 13 amino acids. CDR3 residues: CASRVGWGYGYTF. CDR3 nucleotide sequence: TGTGCCAGCAGGGTAGGGTGGGGCTATGGCTACACCTTC.

The gene calls are TRBV20-1 and TRBJ1-4, with TRBD1 as a possible D gene (5 bases). Germline values: CDR1 DFQATT, CDR2 SNEGSKA (reference sequence). This CDR3 contains 17 residues. The ends were cut back, 0 bases at V and 10 bases at J, with 24 bases in the middle. CDR3 DNA: TGCAGTGCTAGAGATTTGGGGGTATTAGGGGTCTCTGGAAAACTGTTTTTT. Amino acid sequence: CSARDLGVLGVSGKLFF.

The chain combines TRBV21-1 with TRBJ2-6; the D call of TRBD1 is as the table states it, not checked on the DNA. TRBV21-1 is listed as a pseudogene. CDR3 length: 20 residues. The CDR3 region has the DNA TGTGCCAGCAGCAAACTAACCAGGGACAGGGTGAGGTCTGGGGCCAACGTCCTGACTTTC. Translation gives CASSKLTRDRVRSGANVLTF.

This clonotype came up a few times. The CDR3 sequence is CASSPRPGRNQPQHF. In DNA, the CDR3 is TGTGCCAGCAGTCCCCGTCCGGGGAGAAATCAGCCCCAGCATTTT. The genes are TRBV6-2 or TRBV6-3 and TRBJ1-5; D uncertain. CDR3 size: 15 residues. V was trimmed by 5 bases and J by 4 bases, leaving 15 bases between them. Germline V gene data show CDR1 as MNHEY and CDR2 as SVGEGT.

V and J are TRBV20-1 and TRBJ2-5; TRBD2 is a possible D gene (5 bases). Germline loops: CDR1 DFQATT, CDR2 SNEGSKA (reference sequence). There are 14 residues in the CDR3. Between the trimmed V and J ends, which lost 4 bases and 0 bases, there was a span of 12 bases. The CDR3 loop is CSANLDGNQETQYF. DNA for the CDR3: TGCAGTGCTAATCTGGACGGGAACCAAGAGACCCAGTACTTC.

CDR3 sequence reads: CASSTPNMGQLAFF. The CDR3 DNA sequence: TGTGCCAGCAGTACTCCGAACATGGGGCAGTTGGCTTTCTTT. The chain couples TRBV25-1 to TRBJ1-1; D perhaps matches TRBD1 (5 bases). Trimming shortened V by 5 bases and J by 11 bases, and 21 bases separated the two germline ends. The CDR3 extends over 14 amino acids. Per the germline V gene, CDR1 is MGHDK and CDR2 is SYGVNS.

Turning to this clonotype: The final CDR3 position lacks the conserved phenylalanine or tryptophan, pointing to a likely read error. The chain employs TRBV29-1 and TRBJ2-1, with D perhaps TRBD1 (6 bases). V lost 5 bases to trimming and J lost 4 bases, with 9 bases between them. This CDR3 contains 12 residues. Germline loops: CDR1 SQVTM, CDR2 ANQGSEA. The CDR3 DNA is TGCAGCGTTTCAGGGGATTACAATGAGCAGTTCCTC. It encodes CSVSGDYNEQFL.

The CDR3 loop reads CSVRFRGVGETQYF. CDR3 bases: TGCAGCGTTCGTTTCAGGGGGGTAGGAGAGACCCAGTACTTC. V is TRBV29-1 and J is TRBJ2-5; D perhaps matches TRBD1 (7 bases). The CDR3 has 14 amino acids. Germline values: CDR1 SQVTM, CDR2 ANQGSEA. Trimming left V 5 bases short and J 4 bases short, with 17 bases between.

The genes are TRBV7-2 and TRBJ1-6; no clear D. The CDR3 consists of 14 residues. Germline V CDR1 and CDR2: SGHTA, FQGNSA. V shed 4 bases and J shed 10 bases, with 14 bases lying between them. CDR3 sequence reads: CASSSKPVTSPLHF. DNA of the CDR3: TGTGCCAGCAGCTCGAAGCCAGTCACCTCACCCCTCCACTTT.

V and J are TRBV6-2 or TRBV6-3 and TRBJ2-7; D ambiguous. The CDR3 is 11 amino acids. Germline V gene lookup returns CDR1 MNHEY and CDR2 SVGEGT. V gave up 8 bases and J gave up 2 bases, with 7 bases separating them. CDR3 residues: CASYRPYEQYF. The DNA for the CDR3 is TGTGCCAGCTACCGACCCTACGAGCAGTACTTC.